This T cell receptor (beta chain) was documented in a study of cytomegalovirus exposure and HLA in healthy donors. Per germline, CDR1 SGHAT and CDR2 FQNNGV. Deletions cut 8 bases from V and 4 bases from J, with 18 bases between. The CDR3 is made up of 15 amino acids. The PCR employed 60 Vbeta primers together with 13 Jbeta primers. Data came from immunoSEQ multiplex PCR; TCRdb stores just in-frame clones and leaves some out. The sample holds about 160,000 clones, roughly 89% seen once. The rearrangement uses TRBV11-2 and TRBJ2-1; the D gene is possibly TRBD2 (6 bases). The clonotype originates from a woman aged 30 to 39 in good health and CMV-seronegative. Sequencing was performed on PBMCs. CDR3 DNA sequence: TGTGCCAGCTCCCTGGGCGGGGCTGGGTACAATGAGCAGTTCTTC. Translation: CASSLGGAGYNEQFF.